The rows below give T cell receptor beta chains drawn from one sample of a study of T cells in Graves' hyperthyroidism and ophthalmopathy. TCRdb re-called the multiplex PCR reads through MiXCR, storing one row per CDR3 protein. The sample includes about 200,000 distinct CDR3 sequences, 17% seen only once; the top ten take 50%. The source material was blood. These receptors originate from a middle-aged man with Graves' hyperthyroidism. The CDR3 runs from the conserved cysteine through the conserved F or W. The D gene is left open where the match is weak. Only some rows state a clone size, as once, few, many or a class for expanded clones.

TRBJ1-1 | TRBV20-1 | NA | NA | TGCAGTGCGCGCCCCGTTTTAGTGGGGGAAGCTTTCTTT | CSARPVLVGEAFF
TRBJ2-1 | TRBV6-2/TRBV6-3 | TRBD1 | few | TGTGCCAGCAGTTACTGGACAGGGGGCTCTGGGGAGCAGTTCTTC | CASSYWTGGSGEQFF
TRBJ1-3 | TRBV12-3/TRBV12-4 | NA | many | TGTGCCAGCAGTTTAAACGCTGGAAACACCATATATTTT | CASSLNAGNTIYF
TRBJ2-2 | TRBV6-1 | NA | many | TGTGCCAGCAGTGGCCGGGACGACGAATACACCGGGGAGCTGTTTTTT | CASSGRDDEYTGELFF
TRBJ2-5 | TRBV5-5 | NA | many | TGTGCCAGCAGCTTGAGGTCGGGGATCCAGTACTTC | CASSLRSGIQYF
TRBJ2-1 | TRBV20-1 | TRBD2 | many | TGCAGTGCTAGAGATTACAGCGGGAGTATCAAGAATGAGCAGTTCTTC | CSARDYSGSIKNEQFF
TRBJ2-1 | TRBV10-3 | NA | many | TGTGCCATCAGCGCCGGGACTCCAGCCCCCAATGAGCAGTTCTTC | CAISAGTPAPNEQFF
TRBJ2-5 | TRBV7-2 | NA | many | TGTGCCAGCAGCCGGACTTACCAAGAGACCCAGTACTTC | CASSRTYQETQYF
TRBJ2-3 | TRBV12-3/TRBV12-4 | TRBD2 | many | TGTGCCAGCAGTCCCCGCGCAGCGGGGACAGATACGCAGTATTTT | CASSPRAAGTDTQYF
TRBJ2-2 | TRBV7-9 | NA | NA | TGTGCCAGCAGCTTACTTGGCGGTGGCACCGGGGAGCTGTTTTTT | CASSLLGGGTGELFF
TRBJ2-7 | TRBV30 | NA | many | TGTGCCTGGAGTGCCCAGGGACTTGACGAGCAGTACTTC | CAWSAQGLDEQYF
TRBJ2-6 | TRBV7-9 | TRBD1 | NA | TGTGCCAGCAGCTCCACACGCTCCGGGACAGGGGGCCATGGGGCCAACGTCCTGACTTTC | CASSSTRSGTGGHGANVLTF
TRBJ2-3 | TRBV20-1 | TRBD2 | few | TGCAGTAGTCTAGCGGGGAACACAGATACGCAGTATTTT | CSSLAGNTDTQYF
TRBJ1-1 | TRBV20-1 | NA | NA | TGCAGTGCTAGGCGCGGGGGCGCAGACACTGAAGCTTTCTTT | CSARRGGADTEAFF
TRBJ1-1 | TRBV18 | NA | many | TGTGCCAGCTCAATAGGCACTGAAGCTTTCTTT | CASSIGTEAFF